Below, one T cell receptor beta chain is given with its context. Germline loops: CDR1 LNHNV, CDR2 YYDKDF (reference sequence). There are 13 residues in the CDR3. V lost 0 bases and J lost 6, with 7 bases in between. The data belong to a study of shared clonotypes between healthy human individuals. Here immunoSEQ multiplex PCR was the method, and the copy in TCRdb shows in-frame clones only, minus some. In the table there are under 1,900,000 clones, around 98.5% of which are singletons. The origin of this receptor is a man aged 30-40 years in good health. Source material: naive CD4+ T cells sorted from blood. The subset denotes: CD45RA+ positively selected. This rearrangement joins TRBV15 to TRBJ2-3; D is unclear. The CDR3 protein is CATSRDGWDTQYF. The CDR3 bases are TGTGCCACCAGCAGAGATGGATGGGATACGCAGTATTTT.